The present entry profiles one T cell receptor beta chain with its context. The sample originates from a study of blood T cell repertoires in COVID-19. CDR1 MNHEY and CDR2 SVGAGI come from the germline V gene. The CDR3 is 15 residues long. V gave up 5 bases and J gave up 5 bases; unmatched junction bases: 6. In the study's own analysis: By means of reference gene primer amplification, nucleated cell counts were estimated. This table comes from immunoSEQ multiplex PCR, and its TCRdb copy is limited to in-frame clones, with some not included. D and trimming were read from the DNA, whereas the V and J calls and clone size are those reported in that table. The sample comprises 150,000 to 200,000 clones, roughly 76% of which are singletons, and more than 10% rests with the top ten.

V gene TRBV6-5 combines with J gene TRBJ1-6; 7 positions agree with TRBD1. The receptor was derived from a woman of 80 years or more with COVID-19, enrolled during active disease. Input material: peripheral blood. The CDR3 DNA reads TGTGCCAGCAGTCATCAGGGGGGTAATAATTCACCCCTCCACTTT. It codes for CASSHQGGNNSPLHF.